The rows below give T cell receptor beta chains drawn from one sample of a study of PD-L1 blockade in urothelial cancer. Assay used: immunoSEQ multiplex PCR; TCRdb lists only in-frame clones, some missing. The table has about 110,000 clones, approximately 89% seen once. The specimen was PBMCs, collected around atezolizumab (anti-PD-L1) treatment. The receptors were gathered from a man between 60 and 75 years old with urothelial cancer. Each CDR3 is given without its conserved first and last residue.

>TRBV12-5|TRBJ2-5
ASGPLGGETQY
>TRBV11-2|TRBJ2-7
ASSSPTAASYEQY
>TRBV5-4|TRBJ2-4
ASSLQLETKNIQY
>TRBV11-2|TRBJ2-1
ASSLDRGRSGPF
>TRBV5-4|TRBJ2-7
ASSTPGTYEQY
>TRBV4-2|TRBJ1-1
ASSQNRGLDMNTEAF
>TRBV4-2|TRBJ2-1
ASSQDSWPGGYNEQF
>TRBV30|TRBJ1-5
AWSVRGHGNQPQH
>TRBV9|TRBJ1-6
ASSVGRQSSYNSPLH
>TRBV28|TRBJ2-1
AAARGGYNEQF
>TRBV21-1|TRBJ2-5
ASSKERDYHSRGETQY
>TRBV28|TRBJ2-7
ASSRGPYEQY
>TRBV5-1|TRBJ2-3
ASSLGGSPGAQY
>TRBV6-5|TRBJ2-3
ASKTSGGARDTQY
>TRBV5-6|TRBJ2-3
ASSLGATDTQY
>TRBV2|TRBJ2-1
ASSDLSSGPLGPF
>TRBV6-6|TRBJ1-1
ASSYGGTENTEAF
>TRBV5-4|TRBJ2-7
ASSHPGLAGTYEQY